These 29 T cell receptor beta chains came from one sample sequenced in a study of cytomegalovirus exposure and HLA in healthy donors. Primers included in the PCR were 60 Vbeta and 13 Jbeta primers. Some clones are missing from TCRdb's copy, which holds only in-frame ones; the method was immunoSEQ multiplex PCR. Among 85,000 to 130,000 clones, approximately 71% were seen once, and the ten largest hold about 2.5%. Specimen: PBMCs. The receptors come from a man aged 35 to 55 in good health and CMV-seronegative.

The chain employs TRBV4-1 and TRBJ1-1; 7 bases match TRBD1. Germline lookup yields CDR1 MGHRA and CDR2 YSYEKL. V trimming: 4 bases; J trimming: 0 bases; junction bases outside the gene matches: 11. This CDR3 comprises 17 residues. The CDR3 DNA sequence: TGCGCCAGCAGCCGCGCGGGGCCAGGGGGATTGAACACTGAAGCTTTCTTT. Its protein is CASSRAGPGGLNTEAFF.

To note about this clone: A read error may be the cause here, since a much bigger clone is one base away. This chain connects TRBV29-1 to TRBJ1-1; TRBD1 agrees at 8 bases. Germline CDR1 SQVTM, CDR2 ANQGSEA. V was pared by 2 bases and J by 5 bases, with 10 bases of the junction left unmatched. The CDR3 consists of 15 residues. The CDR3 protein is CSVEPTRTGTTEAFF. The CDR3 DNA reads TGCAGCGTTGAACCTACAAGGACAGGGACTACTGAAGCTTTCTTT.

This clone was observed a single time. The chain is built from TRBV15 and TRBJ2-1, with D perhaps matching TRBD1 (5 bases). Germline-derived CDR1 and CDR2 are LNHNV and YYDKDF (reference sequence). The V and J ends lost 0 bases and 3 bases respectively, with 15 bases between them. The CDR3 consists of 17 residues. The CDR3: CATSRDQGTTYYNEQFF. Here the CDR3 DNA reads TGTGCCACCAGCAGAGATCAGGGCACCACTTACTACAATGAGCAGTTCTTC.

This clone has only a few counts. The J gene is TRBJ2-3, the V gene TRBV13, with TRBD2 identical over 12 bases. The germline V gene encodes CDR1 PRHDT and CDR2 FYEKMQ (reference sequence). J gave up 0 bases and V 4 bases, and 5 bases lay outside the gene matches. The CDR3 spans 17 residues. CDR3 sequence: CASSYRTSGVSTDTQYF. The CDR3 nucleotides read TGTGCCAGCAGCTATAGGACTAGCGGGGTAAGCACAGATACGCAGTATTTT.

The table lists this clone with a count of one. The chain combines TRBV6-1 with TRBJ2-1; no clear D gene. This CDR3 has 14 amino acids. Germline V gene sequence: CDR1 MNHNS, CDR2 SASEGT. Between the trimmed V and J ends, which lost 1 base and 10 bases, there was a span of 14 bases. The DNA for the CDR3 is TGTGCCAGCAGTGAAGTGGTCAGCGTACGGGAGCAGTTCTTC. Its protein product is CASSEVVSVREQFF.

In its sample, this clone was seen a few times. The chain combines TRBV10-2 with TRBJ1-2; D is perhaps TRBD1 (6 bases). CDR3 length equals 17 residues. Trimming pared 2 bases from V and 3 bases from J, leaving 19 bases between. Germline values: CDR1 WSHSY, CDR2 SAAADI. In nucleotides, the CDR3 is TGCGCCAGCAGTGAGCGGGGCAGGGGCCGTTCTCACTATGGCTACACCTTC. Translated, it gives CASSERGRGRSHYGYTF.

The genes are TRBV7-9 and TRBJ2-1; TRBD1 agrees at 7 bases. This CDR3 contains 15 residues. Trimming cost V 0 bases and J 5 bases; bases outside gene matches: 4. Germline lookup yields CDR1 SEHNR and CDR2 FQNEAQ (reference sequence). The DNA for the CDR3 is TGTGCCAGCAGCTTAGCGGGCGACAGGGACAATGAGCAGTTCTTC. It yields the protein CASSLAGDRDNEQFF. The full variable domain, rest sourced from reference TRBV7-9 and TRBJ2-1, is DTGVSQNPRHKITKRGQNVTFRCDPISEHNRLYWYRQTLGQGPEFLTYFQNEAQLEKSRLLSDRFSAERPKGSFSTLEIQRTEQGDSAMYLCASSLAGDRDNEQFFGPGTRLTVL.

This rearrangement joins TRBV7-6 to TRBJ2-1; TRBD2 is a possible D gene (6 bases). V gave up 5 bases and J gave up 4 bases, with 12 bases separating them. Looked up from germline, CDR1 is SGHVS and CDR2 is FNYEAQ. This CDR3 is 14 amino acids long. Here the CDR3 reads CASSPGDRYNEQFF. CDR3 DNA sequence: TGTGCCAGCAGCCCGGGGGACCGATACAATGAGCAGTTCTTC.

The chain is built from TRBV9 and TRBJ2-7; D is undetermined. The germline CDR1 and CDR2 sequences are SGDLS and YYNGEE. CDR3 length equals 14 residues. Trimming removed 0 bases at V and 2 bases at J, with 9 bases between. The CDR3, as DNA: TGTGCCAGCAGCGTAGGGTCACAGACCTACGAGCAGTACTTC. Translation gives CASSVGSQTYEQYF.

The chain couples TRBV5-1 to TRBJ2-5; 11 bases are a match to TRBD2. The CDR3 runs to 15 residues. J lost 5 bases, V lost 0 bases, and 3 bases had no gene match. Germline V gene data show CDR1 as SGHRS and CDR2 as YFSETQ. In DNA, the CDR3 is TGCGCCAGCAGCTTGGTAGCGGGGGGGCGCGAGACCCAGTACTTC. It specifies CASSLVAGGRETQYF.

V is TRBV20-1 and J is TRBJ1-1, with D perhaps TRBD1 (6 bases). Trimming took off 3 bases at V and 11 bases at J, with 10 bases between the two ends. In germline, CDR1 is DFQATT, CDR2 SNEGSKA (reference sequence). The CDR3 loop spans 10 amino acids. The CDR3 DNA is TGCAGTGCTAGTGGTAGGGGGGCTTTCTTT. The encoded protein is CSASGRGAFF.

The rearrangement links TRBV7-9 to TRBJ2-1, with D possibly matching TRBD2 (6 bases). The CDR3 has 14 amino acids. Looked up from germline, CDR1 is SEHNR and CDR2 is FQNEAQ (reference sequence). V was pared by 5 bases and J by 10 bases, with 18 bases between. In nucleotides, the CDR3 is TGTGCCAGCAGCCTCGGGACTCAGCGATTGGAGCAGTTCTTC. Translating gives CASSLGTQRLEQFF.

The J gene is TRBJ2-7, the V gene TRBV19, with D tentatively TRBD2 (6 bases). The CDR3 spans 17 residues. The V end was cut by 4 bases, the J end by 2 bases, with 21 bases between. Looked up from germline, CDR1 is LNHDA and CDR2 is SQIVND (reference sequence). The CDR3 bases are TGTGCCAGTAGTACACCTCAGGGCGGGACTGATACCTACGAGCAGTACTTC. Translated: CASSTPQGGTDTYEQYF.

The chain is built from TRBV25-1 and TRBJ2-3; D is ambiguous. Per the germline V gene, CDR1 is MGHDK and CDR2 is SYGVNS. The CDR3 extends over 14 amino acids. V shed 3 bases and J shed 0 bases, with 7 bases lying between them. In DNA, the CDR3 is TGTGCCAGCAGTGACCCCGGGAGCACAGATACGCAGTATTTT. Its translation is CASSDPGSTDTQYF.

V usage is TRBV23-1 and J usage is TRBJ1-5; no definite D call. TRBV23-1 is treated as an ORF (open reading frame) with a function not yet certain. The V end lost 0 bases, the J end lost 7 bases, and 4 bases lay between the germline ends. The CDR3 sequence is 12 residues long. CDR3 DNA: TGCGCCAGCAGTCAATCTGAGCAGCCCCAGCATTTT. Translating it yields CASSQSEQPQHF.

This clone was detected only a few times. The chain uses TRBV5-4 and TRBJ1-1; D is undetermined. V lost 4 bases and J 1 base, leaving 8 bases between the germline ends. The CDR3 length is 13 residues. The germline CDR1 and CDR2 sequences are SGHNT and YYREEE (reference sequence). The CDR3 reads CASSRVRNTEAFF. In DNA form, the CDR3 reads TGTGCCAGCAGCCGGGTACGGAACACTGAAGCTTTCTTT. Using reference TRBV5-4 and TRBJ1-1 for the parts outside the CDR3, the full variable domain is ETGVTQSPTHLIKTRGQQVTLRCSSQSGHNTVSWYQQALGQGPQFIFQYYREEENGRGNFPPRFSGLQFPNYSSELNVNALELDDSALYLCASSRVRNTEAFFGQGTRLTVV.

The gene calls are TRBV27 and TRBJ2-7, with 15 nucleotides matching TRBD2. The V gene's germline CDR1 is MNHEY and CDR2 SMNVEV (reference sequence). The V gene end was trimmed by 4 bases and the J gene end by 3 bases; junction bases not matched to a gene: 13. The CDR3 is 19 residues long. CDR3 sequence reads: CASSSQAGLAGGLIYEQYF. The CDR3 DNA is TGTGCCAGCAGTTCTCAAGCGGGACTAGCGGGGGGCCTCATCTACGAGCAGTACTTC.

The chain links TRBV5-4 to TRBJ2-3; 10 bases match TRBD2. CDR1 and CDR2 from the germline V gene are SGHNT and YYREEE (reference sequence). J lost 4 bases, V lost 3 bases, and 5 bases had no gene match. This CDR3 comprises 15 residues. This CDR3 reads CASSSQRGGPDTQYF. The CDR3, as DNA: TGTGCCAGCAGCTCCCAGCGGGGGGGCCCAGATACGCAGTATTTT.

The rearrangement uses TRBV7-9 and TRBJ1-4; 9 bases match TRBD1. Germline CDR1 is SEHNR and CDR2 is FQNEAQ (reference sequence). The CDR3 is made up of 16 amino acids. Losses at the gene ends were 0 bases for V and 8 bases for J; bases not matched to a gene: 7. DNA for the CDR3: TGTGCCAGCAGCTTAGCGCTTAAACAGGGGGCCGAAAAACTGTTTTTT. This codes for CASSLALKQGAEKLFF.

The CDR3 is CASSFGGPTDTQYF. In DNA form, the CDR3 reads TGTGCCAGCAGTTTCGGGGGGCCCACAGATACGCAGTATTTT. The gene calls are TRBV6-1 and TRBJ2-3; perhaps TRBD2 as D (7 bases). The CDR3 totals 14 residues. V was trimmed by 5 bases and J by 2 bases, leaving 11 bases between them. The germline V gene encodes CDR1 MNHNS and CDR2 SASEGT.

This rearrangement joins TRBV9 to TRBJ2-3, with 12 positions matching TRBD1. The trim removed 2 bases at V and 1 base at J, leaving 8 bases unmatched. The CDR3 runs to 18 residues. Per the germline V gene, CDR1 is SGDLS and CDR2 is YYNGEE. The CDR3 region is CASSVGTGGGLRTDTQYF. CDR3 sequence (DNA): TGTGCCAGCAGCGTCGGGACAGGGGGCGGCCTCCGCACAGATACGCAGTATTTT.

This clone was observed a few times. V usage is TRBV15 and J usage is TRBJ1-1; TRBD1 matches 10 bases. This CDR3 comprises 17 residues. V lost 0 bases and J lost 5; bases outside the gene matches: 9. CDR1 and CDR2 from the germline V gene are LNHNV and YYDKDF (reference sequence). CDR3 in amino acids: CATSRDFGDRGQTEAFF. The CDR3 DNA reads as TGTGCCACCAGCAGAGATTTCGGGGACAGGGGCCAAACTGAAGCTTTCTTT.

The chain is built from TRBV10-3 and TRBJ2-6, with a weak D call TRBD1 (5 bases). CDR1 is ENHRY, CDR2 SYGVKD, per germline. The CDR3 covers 16 residues. The V gene lost 6 bases and the J gene lost 4 bases, with 16 bases spanning the gap. The CDR3 coding sequence is TGTGCCATCAGGCCCGTACGTGGGGCAGGGGCCAACGTCCTGACTTTC. Protein sequence: CAIRPVRGAGANVLTF.

V usage is TRBV6-1 and J usage is TRBJ1-4, with TRBD1 matching 8 bases. Germline-derived CDR1 and CDR2 are MNHNS and SASEGT. Trimming cost V 3 bases and J 8 bases; bases outside gene matches: 5. CDR3 size: 14 residues. The CDR3 spells CASSDGQGSEKLFF. CDR3 coding DNA: TGTGCCAGCAGTGATGGACAGGGTAGCGAAAAACTGTTTTTT.

The chain is built from TRBV27 and TRBJ1-1; D ambiguous. Germline CDR1 reads MNHEY; CDR2 reads SMNVEV (reference sequence). V was pared by 7 bases and J by 5 bases, with 14 bases between. This CDR3 has 13 amino acids. This CDR3 reads CASTPIPGTEAFF. Written as DNA, the CDR3 is TGTGCCAGCACCCCGATCCCGGGGACTGAAGCTTTCTTT.

CDR3: CASGLGGWNTEAFF. Written as DNA, the CDR3 is TGTGCTAGTGGTTTGGGAGGGTGGAACACTGAAGCTTTCTTT. This chain uses TRBV12-5 with TRBJ1-1; no reliable D call. V lost 1 base and J lost 1, with 7 bases in between. The CDR3 runs to 14 residues. The germline V gene has CDR1 LGHNT and CDR2 FRNRAP.

The genes are TRBV18 and TRBJ1-3; 7 bases line up with TRBD1. The CDR3 is 16 residues long. The V gene end was trimmed by 3 bases and the J gene end by 0 bases; junction bases not matched to a gene: 5. The germline V gene has CDR1 KGHSH and CDR2 LQKENI. The CDR3 sequence is CASSPLDRSSGNTIYF. The CDR3 DNA follows: TGTGCCAGCTCACCTTTGGACAGGAGCTCTGGAAACACCATATATTTT. Drawing the rest from reference TRBV18 and TRBJ1-3, the complete variable domain is NAGVMQNPRHLVRRRGQEARLRCSPMKGHSHVYWYRQLPEEGLKFMVYLQKENIIDESGMPKERFSAEFPKEGPSILRIQQVVRGDSAAYFCASSPLDRSSGNTIYFGEGSWLTVV.

The CDR3 reads CASSPRDSNNSPLHF. The CDR3 bases are TGCGCCAGCAGCCCCCGGGACAGCAATAATTCACCCCTCCACTTT. The genes are TRBV5-1 and TRBJ1-6, with 7 bases matching TRBD1. The CDR3 loop spans 15 amino acids. J was trimmed by 5 bases and V by 4 bases; bases with no gene match: 6. Germline V gene sequence: CDR1 SGHRS, CDR2 YFSETQ.

V is TRBV5-1 and J is TRBJ2-5; TRBD2 agrees at 8 bases. The J segment lost 2 bases and the V segment lost 4 bases, leaving 7 bases of the junction unmatched. CDR1 and CDR2 (germline): SGHRS, YFSETQ. The CDR3 is 15 amino acids. The CDR3 DNA follows: TGCGCCAGCAGCCCGGGGGGGGCCGTACAAGAGACCCAGTACTTC. As protein: CASSPGGAVQETQYF.